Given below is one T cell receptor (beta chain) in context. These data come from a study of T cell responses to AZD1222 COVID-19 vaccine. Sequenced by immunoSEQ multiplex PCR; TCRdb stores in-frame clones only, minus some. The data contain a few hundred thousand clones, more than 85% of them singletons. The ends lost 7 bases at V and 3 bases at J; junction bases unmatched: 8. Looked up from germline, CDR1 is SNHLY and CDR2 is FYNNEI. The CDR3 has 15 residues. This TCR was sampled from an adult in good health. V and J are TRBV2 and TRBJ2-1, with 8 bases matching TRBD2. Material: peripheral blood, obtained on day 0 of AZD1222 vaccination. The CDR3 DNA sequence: TGTGCCAGCACGAAGGGCGGGGGGATCTACAATGAGCAGTTCTTC. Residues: CASTKGGGIYNEQFF. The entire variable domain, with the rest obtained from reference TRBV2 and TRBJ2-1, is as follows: EPEVTQTPSHQVTQMGQEVILRCVPISNHLYFYWYRQILGQKVEFLVSFYNNEISEKSEIFDDQFSVERPDGSNFTLKIRSTKLEDSAMYFCASTKGGGIYNEQFFGPGTRLTVL.